Presented here are 11 T cell receptor beta chains from one specimen sequenced in a study of blood T cells in healthy people across ages. For the second PCR, which ran for 7 to 11 cycles, a sample-barcoded 5' primer and a J-beta primer mix were used. TCRdb redid the calling of the 5' RACE reads with MiXCR, one entry per CDR3 protein. The sample includes around 800,000 distinct CDR3 sequences, approximately 67% of them seen just once. The source material was blood. The receptors shown here come from a man aged 25-45 years in good health.

This clonotype was counted many times. This may arise from a read error, as a much more abundant clone is one base away. The rearrangement links TRBV29-1 to TRBJ2-5; 11 bases map to TRBD1. The CDR3 is 13 residues long. Germline trimming cut 6 bases from V and 11 bases from J; bases unmatched to any gene: 11. Germline CDR1 reads SQVTM; CDR2 reads ANQGSEA. In DNA form, the CDR3 reads TGCAGCGTGGGACAGGGGGGGTGGAATGAGCAGTACTTC. Residues: CSVGQGGWNEQYF.

The V and J genes are TRBV29-1 and TRBJ2-1; tentatively, D is TRBD1 (6 bases). The germline CDR1 and CDR2 sequences are SQVTM and ANQGSEA. The CDR3 covers 12 residues. Trimming removed 4 bases at V and 9 bases at J, with 13 bases between. Here the CDR3 reads CSVGDTQSEQFF. CDR3 nucleotide sequence: TGCAGCGTTGGGGACACTCAGTCTGAGCAGTTCTTC.

In its sample, this clonotype was seen a few times. The J gene is TRBJ2-7, the V gene TRBV20-1; D gene uncertain. Germline-derived CDR1 and CDR2 are DFQATT and SNEGSKA (reference sequence). Deletions cut 6 bases from V and 4 bases from J, with 19 bases between. CDR3 length equals 14 residues. CDR3 bases: TGCAGTGCCCAAGGCAGTCCATCTGTGTACGAGCAGTACTTC. It encodes CSAQGSPSVYEQYF.

This chain connects TRBV19 to TRBJ2-1, with TRBD2 identical over 9 bases. J was trimmed by 8 bases and V by 1 base; bases with no gene match: 6. There are 15 residues in the CDR3. Germline V lookup: CDR1 LNHDA, CDR2 SQIVND (reference sequence). The CDR3 reads CASSIGAGGHHEQFF. The CDR3 DNA reads as TGTGCCAGTAGTATAGGTGCGGGGGGGCATCATGAGCAGTTCTTC.

This clonotype was observed a few times. The chain joins TRBV7-2 to TRBJ2-1, with D unclear. The CDR3 runs to 10 residues. Per the germline V gene, CDR1 is SGHTA and CDR2 is FQGNSA. V lost 8 bases to trimming and J lost 8 bases, with 7 bases between them. The DNA for the CDR3 is TGTGCCAGCGGCATGGATGAGCAGTTCTTC. Its translation: CASGMDEQFF.

This clonotype was counted a single time. The CDR3 DNA is TGTGCCAGCAGTGTCAGTCCCGGTTCTCCCTACGAAGCTTTCTTT. Its protein is CASSVSPGSPYEAFF. The J gene is TRBJ1-1, the V gene TRBV25-1, with unresolved D. Germline V gene lookup returns CDR1 MGHDK and CDR2 SYGVNS. V gave up 4 bases and J gave up 8 bases, with 20 bases separating them. There are 15 residues in the CDR3.

The rearrangement joins TRBV6-1 to TRBJ2-2, with 7 bases aligning to TRBD2. V was pared by 2 bases and J by 5 bases, with 5 bases of the junction left unmatched. CDR1 is MNHNS and CDR2 is SASEGT in the germline V gene. This CDR3 comprises 15 residues. The CDR3 reads CASSELGLTTGELFF. As DNA, the CDR3 is TGTGCCAGCAGTGAATTGGGACTAACAACCGGGGAGCTGTTTTTT.

The sample holds a few counts of this clonotype. This chain joins TRBV7-2 and TRBJ2-3; D may correspond to TRBD1 or TRBD2 (5 bases each). The CDR3 extends over 16 amino acids. Germline CDR1 and CDR2: SGHTA and FQGNSA. V lost 2 bases and J lost 0, with 12 bases in between. The CDR3 sequence: CASSLQGTYSTDTQYF. CDR3 DNA sequence: TGTGCCAGCAGCTTACAAGGGACGTATAGCACAGATACGCAGTATTTT.

This chain joins TRBV6-5 and TRBJ2-5; D gene uncertain. The CDR3 has 14 amino acids. CDR1 is MNHEY and CDR2 is SVGAGI in the germline V gene. The germline V and J ends were trimmed by 4 bases and 3 bases, with 12 bases remaining between them. In nucleotides, the CDR3 is TGTGCCAGCAGTTCCATGTATGGAGAAGAGACCCAGTACTTC. It specifies CASSSMYGEETQYF.

The DNA for the CDR3 is TGTGCCAGCACCGGACCTAAACATCTGTACGAGCAGTACTTC. It is translated as CASTGPKHLYEQYF. The chain is built from TRBV7-2 and TRBJ2-5; D unresolved. Judging by the DNA end, TRBJ2-7 fits better; the J call may be wrong. CDR1 SGHTA and CDR2 FQGNSA come from the germline V gene. CDR3 length: 14 residues.

This chain joins TRBV9 and TRBJ2-7; tentatively, D is TRBD2 (5 bases). The CDR3 spans 14 residues. V lost 3 bases, J lost 0 bases, and 10 bases lay in between. Germline CDR1 is SGDLS and CDR2 is YYNGEE. Here the CDR3 DNA reads TGTGCCAGCAGCGGGACTTCTTTCTCCTACGAGCAGTACTTC. It is translated as CASSGTSFSYEQYF.